This T cell receptor beta chain was sequenced for a study of T cell responses to AZD1222 COVID-19 vaccine. Sequencing was performed with immunoSEQ multiplex PCR; in TCRdb, only in-frame clones are kept and a portion is missing. The table records approximately 150,000 clones, more than 80% of them present only once. General study points: Seropositive AZD1222 recipients at baseline numbered only 6 or 7. Donors in the cohort were predominantly white British and more often female, and clonal diversity was possibly underestimated. Epitopes outside B.1.351 and B.1.1.7 mutated regions reportedly drew nearly half of spike TCRs.

Trimming took 3 bases from V and 4 from J, leaving 13 bases between them. The CDR3 extends over 15 amino acids. The germline V gene has CDR1 KGHSH and CDR2 LQKENI. About this clone itself: Its specificity is unknown.

The sequences come from peripheral blood, collected on day 0 of AZD1222 vaccination. The origin of this receptor is an adult in good health. This chain joins TRBV18 and TRBJ1-5; TRBD1 is a possible D gene (6 bases). Written as DNA, the CDR3 is TGTGCCAGCTCACCGGACAGAGTCCGAAATCAGCCCCAGCATTTT. Its protein product is CASSPDRVRNQPQHF. Full variable domain (outside the CDR3, taken from reference TRBV18 and TRBJ1-5): NAGVMQNPRHLVRRRGQEARLRCSPMKGHSHVYWYRQLPEEGLKFMVYLQKENIIDESGMPKERFSAEFPKEGPSILRIQQVVRGDSAAYFCASSPDRVRNQPQHFGDGTRLSIL.